The TCR beta chain described here comes from a study of shared clonotypes between healthy human individuals (dated by TCRdb to 2019 to 2021). Study-wide context: The cohort included a few men and a couple of women between 18 and 49 years of age. For each donor, CD4 naive and CD4 memory were each run on three plates, CD8 naive on two plates, and CD8 memory on one plate. Blood TCR repertoires of a handful of healthy adults were deeply sequenced to estimate repertoire size and the extent of clonotype sharing between individuals. To increase sequencing depth and limit assay-specific biases, TCR repertoire library preparation and sequencing were carried out by different laboratories using diverse techniques. Each donor's leukapheresis produced roughly between about 0.9 and 9.5 billion PBMCs.

Taken from cysteine to phenylalanine, the CDR3 has 16 residues. Only the CDR3 part of the read is kept: 48 bases, read in frame from the first base. At the junction V is shortened by 3 bases and J by 4 bases; bases outside the gene matches: 4. CDR1 SGDLS and CDR2 YYNGEE were looked up in the germline V gene. Using the deep immunoSEQ assay, TCR CDR3 regions were amplified from genomic DNA by multiplex PCR. Extracted genomic DNA from each cell subset was distributed evenly across all wells of several immunoSEQ 96-well plates, and each plate was treated as a replicate. For sorted subsets, each replicate PCR was loaded with approximately 200 ng genomic DNA, equivalent to roughly 30,000 T cell genomes. Purified libraries were quantified with a Qubit 3.0 fluorometer, sized on a Bioanalyzer 2100, and re-quantified with the KAPA Library Quantification kit. A separate single-read 150-cycle Illumina NextSeq 550 flow cell was used to sequence each immunoSEQ 96-well plate. Per the original workflow: Because only junctional sequences without quality scores were contained in the immunoSEQ output, filtering matching that applied to full-length reads could not be performed. To assign V/J genes and CDR3, sequences were annotated against IMGT germline references using PyIR, a Python wrapper for IgBLAST v1.9. Reads with weak V/J assignments (E-value above 1e-6), missing CDR3, stop codons, out-of-frame junctions, or ambiguous translated residues were removed. V3J clonotypes were defined by identical inferred V gene, J gene, and CDR3 amino acid sequence. The percentage overlap between two repertoires was calculated by dividing the number of shared unique clonotypes by the size of the smaller repertoire. Repertoire richness was assessed with RTK rarefaction, the Chao1 estimator, and Recon v2.1 estimates of unobserved clonotypes. For all TCRbeta clonotypes obtained by the gDNA method from a few donors, generation probabilities were computed with OLGA. In TCRdb, the immuneACCESS table is reduced to in-frame sequences with V and J assigned. These tables do not hold every clone; where another copy was compared, an unresolved V gene accounts for under half, and the others remain unexplained. V, J and clone size are those of that table, while D and trimming were read from the DNA. For this sample there are millions of clones; roughly 95% appear just once. 0.85% to 1.2% of the sample goes to the ten largest clones.

General study outcomes and caveats: Naive subsets generally had larger estimated clonotype richness than memory subsets did. Based on pairwise subsampling, the degree of clonotype sharing among donors was expected to be affected by sequencing depth. Sharing across a few donors was observed for around 5% of naive CD4, 3% to 4% of naive CD8, about 2.3% of memory CD4, and over 0.3% of memory CD8 clonotypes. Because the study included a small number of donors, the genetic and exposure-history diversity represented was limited. Only blood was sampled, and tissue TCR repertoires likely differ from those in blood. Incomplete sequencing was indicated by rarefaction of sorted-subset datasets, despite the large sequencing depth. Compared with non-shared clonotypes, the clonotypes found in all four sorted-subset donors had higher generation probabilities.

With regard to this clone: Its cognate antigen has yet to be identified. Per-base quality was not reported, and no clone a single base away is much larger than it.

CD8 naive samples were CD45RO-negative cells positively selected for CCR7, giving a CD45RA+CCR7+ population that excluded TemRA cells. Donors were healthy HIV-negative adults with no recently reported acute infections or vaccinations. Every donor was a Caucasian adult residing in Nashville, Tennessee, USA. Blood was obtained by leukapheresis, after which PBMCs were separated by Ficoll-Histopaque density gradient centrifugation and cryopreserved in liquid nitrogen vapor phase. Purity and quantity of every magnetically sorted T cell population were checked by analytical flow cytometry. Genomic DNA was isolated from every sorted fraction and measured by UV absorbance on a Nanodrop 2000c.

Sequenced material: naive CD8+ T cells sorted from blood. Taken with the paper, the label for cell subset or site translates to: CD45RA+CCR7+. The chain is made from TRBV9 and TRBJ2-3, and 14 junctional nucleotides match TRBD2. This TCR derives from a man aged 18 to 29 in good health. In nucleotide form, the sequence is TGTGCCAGCAGCGGACTAGCGGGGGGGCCCCCAGATACGCAGTATTTT. It encodes CASSGLAGGPPDTQYF.